This note documents a single T cell receptor (beta chain) sequence. The data are from a study of control samples from healthy donors and cancer patients. Method: immunoSEQ multiplex PCR; TCRdb's copy keeps in-frame clones and lacks some. The sample comprises around 110,000 clones, around nine tenths of which are singletons, and under 2.5% rests with the top ten. With V trimmed by 3 bases and J by 4 bases, 3 bases remained unmatched. The CDR3 has 13 residues. The germline V gene encodes CDR1 SGHRS and CDR2 YFSETQ. The rearrangement joins TRBV5-1 to TRBJ2-5; 7 positions match TRBD1. Sequenced sample: blood. The TCR originated in a woman aged 70-85 years in good health. The CDR3 is CASSSGQRETQYF. The CDR3, as DNA: TGCGCCAGCAGCTCGGGACAGCGAGAGACCCAGTACTTC.